Included here is one T cell receptor (beta chain) sequence, with context. The data are from a study of blood T cell repertoires in COVID-19. Repertoires were generated with immunoSEQ multiplex PCR, while TCRdb's copy carries only in-frame clones and drops some. The sample holds roughly 200,000 clones, roughly 89% seen once. This CDR3 has 14 residues. The germline gives CDR1 SNHLY, CDR2 FYNNEI. Trimming took off 7 bases at V and 0 bases at J, with 13 bases between the two ends. Sequencing input: peripheral blood. This chain uses TRBV2 with TRBJ2-7; weak D call: TRBD1 (6 bases). This TCR was recovered from a man aged 40-50 years with acute or convalescent COVID-19. DNA of the CDR3: TGTGCCAGCACCAAAACAGGGAACTCCTACGAGCAGTACTTC. Translation gives CASTKTGNSYEQYF.